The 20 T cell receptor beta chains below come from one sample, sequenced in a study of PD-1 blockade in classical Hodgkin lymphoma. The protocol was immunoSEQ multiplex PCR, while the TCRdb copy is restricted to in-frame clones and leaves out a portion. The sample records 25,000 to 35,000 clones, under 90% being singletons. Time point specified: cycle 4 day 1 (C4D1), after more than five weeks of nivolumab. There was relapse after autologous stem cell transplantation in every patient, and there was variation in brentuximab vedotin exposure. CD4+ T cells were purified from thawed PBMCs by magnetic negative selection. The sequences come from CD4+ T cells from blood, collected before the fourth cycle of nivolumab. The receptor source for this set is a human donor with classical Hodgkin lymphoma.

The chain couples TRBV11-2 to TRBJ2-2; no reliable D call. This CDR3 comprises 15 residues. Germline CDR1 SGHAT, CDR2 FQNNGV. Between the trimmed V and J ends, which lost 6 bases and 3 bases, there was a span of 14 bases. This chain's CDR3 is CASRLGQPDTGELFF. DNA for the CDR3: TGTGCCAGCAGACTCGGTCAGCCTGACACCGGGGAGCTGTTTTTT.

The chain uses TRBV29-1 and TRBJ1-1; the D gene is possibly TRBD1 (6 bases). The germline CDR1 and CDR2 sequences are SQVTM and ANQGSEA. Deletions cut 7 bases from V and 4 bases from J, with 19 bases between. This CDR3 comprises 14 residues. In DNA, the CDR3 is TGCAGCGCCAGGATGGGGGCCCGGGGCACTGAAGCTTTCTTT. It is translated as CSARMGARGTEAFF.

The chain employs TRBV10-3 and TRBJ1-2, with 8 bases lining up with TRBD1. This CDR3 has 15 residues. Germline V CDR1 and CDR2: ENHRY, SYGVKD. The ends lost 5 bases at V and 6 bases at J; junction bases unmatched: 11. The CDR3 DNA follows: TGTGCCATCAGTCCAGGACAGGGTAACGCGAATGGCTACACCTTC. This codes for CAISPGQGNANGYTF.

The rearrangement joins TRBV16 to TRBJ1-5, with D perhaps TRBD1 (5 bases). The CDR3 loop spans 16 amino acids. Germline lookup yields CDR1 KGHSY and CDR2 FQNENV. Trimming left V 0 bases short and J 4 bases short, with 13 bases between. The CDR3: CASSQSGGTGNQPQHF. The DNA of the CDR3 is TGTGCCAGCAGCCAATCGGGAGGGACGGGTAATCAGCCCCAGCATTTT.

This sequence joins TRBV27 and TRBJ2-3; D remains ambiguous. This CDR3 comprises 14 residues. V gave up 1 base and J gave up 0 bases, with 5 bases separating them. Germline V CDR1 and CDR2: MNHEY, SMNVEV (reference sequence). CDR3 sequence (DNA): TGTGCCAGCAGTTTATTAGGCAGCACAGATACGCAGTATTTT. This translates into CASSLLGSTDTQYF.

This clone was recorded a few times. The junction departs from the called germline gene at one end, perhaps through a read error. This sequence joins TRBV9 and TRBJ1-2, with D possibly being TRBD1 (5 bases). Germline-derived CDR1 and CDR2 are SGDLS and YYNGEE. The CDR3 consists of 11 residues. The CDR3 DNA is TGTGCCAGCAGCACGGGACTGTCTTCGGTCTTC. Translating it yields CASSTGLSSVF.

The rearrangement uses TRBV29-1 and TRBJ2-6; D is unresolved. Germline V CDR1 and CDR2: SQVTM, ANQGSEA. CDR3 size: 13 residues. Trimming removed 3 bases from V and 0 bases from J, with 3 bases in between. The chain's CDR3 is CSVEGSGANVLTF. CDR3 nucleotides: TGCAGCGTTGAGGGCTCTGGGGCCAACGTCCTGACTTTC.

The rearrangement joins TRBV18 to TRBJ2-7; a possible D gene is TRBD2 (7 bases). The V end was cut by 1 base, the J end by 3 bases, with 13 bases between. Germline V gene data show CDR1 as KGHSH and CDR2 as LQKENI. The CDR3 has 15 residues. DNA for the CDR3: TGTGCCAGCTCACCACGGGGGGGCCTAATCTACGAGCAGTACTTC. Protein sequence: CASSPRGGLIYEQYF.

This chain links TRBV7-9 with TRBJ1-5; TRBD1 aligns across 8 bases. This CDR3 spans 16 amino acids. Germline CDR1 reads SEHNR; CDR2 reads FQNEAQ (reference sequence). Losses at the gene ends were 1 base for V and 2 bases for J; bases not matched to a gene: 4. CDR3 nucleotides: TGTGCCAGCAGCTTAGTAGCAGGGGGCGGCAATCAGCCCCAGCATTTT. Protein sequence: CASSLVAGGGNQPQHF. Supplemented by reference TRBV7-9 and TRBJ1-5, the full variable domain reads DTGVSQNPRHKITKRGQNVTFRCDPISEHNRLYWYRQTLGQGPEFLTYFQNEAQLEKSRLLSDRFSAERPKGSFSTLEIQRTEQGDSAMYLCASSLVAGGGNQPQHFGDGTRLSIL.

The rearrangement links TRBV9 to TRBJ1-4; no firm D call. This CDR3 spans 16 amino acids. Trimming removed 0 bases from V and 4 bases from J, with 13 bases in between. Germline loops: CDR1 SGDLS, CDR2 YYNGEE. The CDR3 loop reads CASSVGISLFNEKLFF. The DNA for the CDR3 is TGTGCCAGCAGCGTAGGCATAAGCCTCTTTAATGAAAAACTGTTTTTT.

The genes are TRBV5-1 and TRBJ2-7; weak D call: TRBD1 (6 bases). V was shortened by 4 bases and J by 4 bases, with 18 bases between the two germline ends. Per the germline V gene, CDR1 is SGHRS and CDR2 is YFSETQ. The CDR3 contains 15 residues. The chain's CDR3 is CASSAGTPSQYEQYF. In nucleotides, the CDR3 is TGCGCCAGCAGCGCCGGGACACCTTCTCAATACGAGCAGTACTTC.

The CDR3 region has the DNA TGTGCCAGCAGCCATCAACGGGCCGACTCCTACGAGCAGTACTTC. Amino acids: CASSHQRADSYEQYF. The chain recombines TRBV14 with TRBJ2-7; D unclear. The CDR3 extends over 15 amino acids. The germline V gene encodes CDR1 SGHDN and CDR2 FVKESK. Trimming removed 3 bases at V and 0 bases at J, with 12 bases between.

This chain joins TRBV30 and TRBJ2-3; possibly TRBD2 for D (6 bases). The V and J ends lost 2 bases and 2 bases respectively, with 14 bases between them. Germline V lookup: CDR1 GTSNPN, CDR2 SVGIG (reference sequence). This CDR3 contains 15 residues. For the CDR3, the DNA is TGTGCCTGGAGTCGCTGGCGGGGCCTCACAGATACGCAGTATTTT. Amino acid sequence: CAWSRWRGLTDTQYF.

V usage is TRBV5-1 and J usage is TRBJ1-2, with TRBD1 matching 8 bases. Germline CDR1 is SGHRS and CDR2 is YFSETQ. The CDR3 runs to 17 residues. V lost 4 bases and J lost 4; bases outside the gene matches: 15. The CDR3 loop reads CASSHSGGAPKGYGYTF. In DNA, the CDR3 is TGCGCCAGCAGCCATTCAGGGGGCGCCCCCAAAGGCTATGGCTACACCTTC.

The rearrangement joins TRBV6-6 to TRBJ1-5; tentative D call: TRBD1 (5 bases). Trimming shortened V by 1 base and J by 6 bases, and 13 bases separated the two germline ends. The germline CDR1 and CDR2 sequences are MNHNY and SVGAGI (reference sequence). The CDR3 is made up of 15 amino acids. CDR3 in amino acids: CASSYWVGGGQPQHF. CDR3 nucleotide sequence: TGTGCCAGCAGTTACTGGGTGGGGGGGGGTCAGCCCCAGCATTTT.

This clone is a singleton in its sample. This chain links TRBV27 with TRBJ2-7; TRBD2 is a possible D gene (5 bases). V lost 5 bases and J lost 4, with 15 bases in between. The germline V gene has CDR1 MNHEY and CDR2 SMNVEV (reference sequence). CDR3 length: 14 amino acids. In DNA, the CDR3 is TGTGCCAGCAGTCCCTGGACCGGGGTTTACGAGCAGTACTTC. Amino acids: CASSPWTGVYEQYF.

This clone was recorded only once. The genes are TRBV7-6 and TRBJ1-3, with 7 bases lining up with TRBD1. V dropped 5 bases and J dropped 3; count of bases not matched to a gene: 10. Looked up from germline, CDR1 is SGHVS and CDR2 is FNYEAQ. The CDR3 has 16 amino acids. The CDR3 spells CASSQYEQGLGNTIYF. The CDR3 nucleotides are TGTGCCAGCAGCCAGTACGAACAGGGGCTTGGAAACACCATATATTTT.

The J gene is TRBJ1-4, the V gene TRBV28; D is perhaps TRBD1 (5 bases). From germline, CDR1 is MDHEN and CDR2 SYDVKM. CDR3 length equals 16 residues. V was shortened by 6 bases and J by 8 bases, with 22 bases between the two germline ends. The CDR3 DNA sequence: TGTGCCAGCAGATCCTCCCCCCGGCCCTGGGGGGAAAAACTGTTTTTT. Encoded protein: CASRSSPRPWGEKLFF. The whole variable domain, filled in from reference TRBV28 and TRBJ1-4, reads DVKVTQSSRYLVKRTGEKVFLECVQDMDHENMFWYRQDPGLGLRLIYFSYDVKMKEKGDIPEGYSVSREKKERFSLILESASTNQTSMYLCASRSSPRPWGEKLFFGSGTQLSVL.

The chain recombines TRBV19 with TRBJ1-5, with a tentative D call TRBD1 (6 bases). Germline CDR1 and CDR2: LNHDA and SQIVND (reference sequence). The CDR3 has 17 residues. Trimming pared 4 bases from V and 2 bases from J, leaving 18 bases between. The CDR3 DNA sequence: TGTGCCAGTAGTAACAGGGTATTGGGGGGTCGCAATCAGCCCCAGCATTTT. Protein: CASSNRVLGGRNQPQHF. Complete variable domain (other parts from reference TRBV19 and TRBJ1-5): DGGITQSPKYLFRKEGQNVTLSCEQNLNHDAMYWYRQDPGQGLRLIYYSQIVNDFQKGDIAEGYSVSREKKESFPLTVTSAQKNPTAFYLCASSNRVLGGRNQPQHFGDGTRLSIL.

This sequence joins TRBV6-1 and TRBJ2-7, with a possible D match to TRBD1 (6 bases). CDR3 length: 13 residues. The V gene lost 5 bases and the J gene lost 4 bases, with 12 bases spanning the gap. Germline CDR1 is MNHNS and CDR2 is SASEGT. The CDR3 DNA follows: TGTGCCAGCAGTCAAGGGGGTGGTTACGAGCAGTACTTC. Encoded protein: CASSQGGGYEQYF.